The 24 T cell receptor beta chains listed next were all sequenced from one sample in a study of neurological immune-mediated disorders. A single record per CDR3 protein comes from TCRdb applying MiXCR to the 5' RACE reads. The table includes tens of thousands of distinct CDR3 sequences, more than 4.5% detected once. The source material was CD4+ T cells from blood. Receptors originate from a man aged 18 to 30 in good health.

This clonotype was detected many times. The chain has TRBV12-3 or TRBV12-4 and TRBJ1-1; TRBD1 aligns across 7 bases. The V gene end was trimmed by 2 bases and the J gene end by 3 bases; junction bases not matched to a gene: 3. The CDR3 is 14 amino acids. CDR3 region: CASSLQGGDTEAFF. CDR3 DNA: TGTGCCAGCAGTTTACAGGGGGGGGACACTGAAGCTTTCTTT.

This clonotype has a count of ten or more. The chain recombines TRBV11-2 with TRBJ2-1; TRBD2 agrees at 9 bases. Germline CDR1 is SGHAT and CDR2 is FQNNGV. V dropped 3 bases and J dropped 6; count of bases not matched to a gene: 6. This CDR3 region has 15 residues. CDR3 protein: CASSFTRGGANEQFF. CDR3 DNA: TGTGCCAGCAGCTTTACCCGCGGGGGGGCCAATGAGCAGTTCTTC.

The rearrangement links TRBV6-2 or TRBV6-3 to TRBJ1-1; D unresolved. V lost 8 bases and J lost 0, with 19 bases in between. Germline lookup yields CDR1 MNHEY and CDR2 SVGEGT. This CDR3 contains 16 residues. CDR3 loop: CASRYRGSDMNTEAFF. The CDR3 DNA reads TGTGCCAGCCGATATCGGGGTTCGGATATGAACACTGAAGCTTTCTTT.

The table lists this clonotype with many counts. This rearrangement joins TRBV7-9 to TRBJ1-2; a possible D gene is TRBD1 (5 bases). V was pared by 6 bases and J by 7 bases, with 18 bases between. CDR3 length: 14 residues. Looked up from germline, CDR1 is SEHNR and CDR2 is FQNEAQ (reference sequence). This CDR3 reads CASSPRGAFGGYTF. The CDR3 coding sequence is TGTGCCAGCAGTCCTCGGGGCGCCTTTGGTGGCTACACCTTC.

This clonotype came up many times. V and J are TRBV24-1 and TRBJ2-3; perhaps D is TRBD1 or TRBD2 (5 bases each). The CDR3 is made up of 16 amino acids. Germline V gene lookup returns CDR1 KGHDR and CDR2 SFDVKD. V dropped 4 bases and J dropped 2 bases, with 15 bases sitting between them. CDR3: CATSDPGTILTDTQYF. The CDR3, as DNA: TGTGCCACCAGTGACCCCGGGACGATCCTCACAGATACGCAGTATTTT.

Ten or more counts support this clonotype. V is TRBV20-1 and J is TRBJ1-1; D gene unclear. Trimming removed 4 bases at V and 4 bases at J, with 13 bases between. Germline V gene data show CDR1 as DFQATT and CDR2 as SNEGSKA (reference sequence). CDR3 length: 13 residues. In nucleotides, the CDR3 is TGCAGTGCTATGACCGGGTCAACCACTGAAGCTTTCTTT. This sequence encodes CSAMTGSTTEAFF.

The table lists this clonotype with many counts. The chain has TRBV20-1 and TRBJ1-6; D gene ambiguous. CDR1 DFQATT and CDR2 SNEGSKA come from the germline V gene (reference sequence). This CDR3 is 14 amino acids long. With 0 bases removed from V and 10 bases from J, the gap between germline ends came to 13 bases. This chain's CDR3 is CSARDSLGGSPLHF. CDR3 nucleotides: TGCAGTGCTAGAGACAGCCTAGGTGGCTCACCCCTCCACTTT.

This clonotype was seen ten or more times. V and J are TRBV7-2 and TRBJ2-1, with TRBD1 matching over 10 bases. Germline-derived CDR1 and CDR2 are SGHTA and FQGNSA. V was clipped by 4 bases and J by 5 bases; unmatched bases: 17. The CDR3 totals 19 residues. The chain's CDR3 is CASSSEVGTGVGVNNEQFF. CDR3 DNA: TGTGCCAGCAGCTCAGAAGTAGGGACAGGGGTCGGGGTAAACAATGAGCAGTTCTTC.

Ten or more counts support this clonotype. The rearrangement joins TRBV25-1 to TRBJ1-2; TRBD1 agrees at 8 bases. CDR3 length: 14 amino acids. The J segment lost 8 bases and the V segment lost 2 bases, leaving 7 bases of the junction unmatched. The V gene's germline CDR1 is MGHDK and CDR2 SYGVNS. CDR3 bases: TGTGCCAGCAGTGAAACAGGGGGGATCGACGGCTACACCTTC. It translates to CASSETGGIDGYTF.

This clonotype was seen many times. The chain employs TRBV6-5 and TRBJ2-1, with D perhaps TRBD1 (5 bases). V shed 6 bases and J shed 6 bases, with 9 bases lying between them. There are 12 residues in the CDR3. Germline assignment: CDR1 MNHEY and CDR2 SVGAGI. The CDR3 protein is CASREDSNEQFF. DNA of the CDR3: TGTGCCAGCAGGGAAGACAGCAATGAGCAGTTCTTC.

This clonotype occurred many times. The CDR3 DNA sequence: TGCAGTGCTAGTTTCGGAGGGAACAATCAGCCCCAGCATTTT. This translates into CSASFGGNNQPQHF. V and J are TRBV20-1 and TRBJ1-5, with D hard to call. Germline V gene data show CDR1 as DFQATT and CDR2 as SNEGSKA (reference sequence). Trimming removed 3 bases at V and 3 bases at J, with 12 bases between. The CDR3 runs 14 residues.

This clonotype has ten or more counts. The chain is built from TRBV20-1 and TRBJ1-2; D possibly corresponds to TRBD1 (6 bases). Trimming stripped 1 base from V and 0 bases from J, with 12 bases between. This CDR3 contains 15 residues. Germline V gene lookup returns CDR1 DFQATT and CDR2 SNEGSKA (reference sequence). The CDR3 spells CSARVGQRANYGYTF. DNA for the CDR3: TGCAGTGCTAGAGTAGGACAGCGAGCTAACTATGGCTACACCTTC.

The chain links TRBV20-1 to TRBJ1-4; D unclear. V was shortened by 6 bases and J by 5 bases, with 4 bases between the two germline ends. The CDR3 totals 10 residues. Germline CDR1 reads DFQATT; CDR2 reads SNEGSKA (reference sequence). The CDR3 DNA sequence: TGCAGTGCCCCGAATGAAAAACTGTTTTTT. It specifies CSAPNEKLFF.

This clonotype was picked up many times. The CDR3 is CSAGGAANYGYTF. CDR3 DNA sequence: TGCAGTGCAGGGGGGGCAGCTAACTATGGCTACACCTTC. V is TRBV20-1 and J is TRBJ1-2, with TRBD1 as a possible D gene (6 bases). This CDR3 comprises 13 residues. Looked up from germline, CDR1 is DFQATT and CDR2 is SNEGSKA (reference sequence). V gave up 6 bases and J gave up 0 bases, with 11 bases separating them.

This clonotype was observed at least ten times. The rearrangement uses TRBV6-5 and TRBJ2-5, with D tentatively TRBD1 (6 bases). Trimming removed 5 bases at V and 5 bases at J, with 15 bases between. This CDR3 contains 14 residues. Per the germline V gene, CDR1 is MNHEY and CDR2 is SVGAGI. The CDR3 loop reads CASSKAGALETQYF. CDR3 DNA sequence: TGTGCCAGCAGTAAAGCAGGGGCGCTGGAGACCCAGTACTTC.

This clonotype was detected many times. V usage is TRBV20-1 and J usage is TRBJ1-1; D possibly corresponds to TRBD1 (5 bases). CDR3 size: 14 residues. The V gene lost 5 bases and the J gene lost 0 bases, with 13 bases spanning the gap. CDR1 is DFQATT, CDR2 SNEGSKA, per germline (reference sequence). CDR3 coding DNA: TGCAGTGCTCTGTGGGACGTCCTGAACACTGAAGCTTTCTTT. It specifies CSALWDVLNTEAFF.

The sample holds many counts of this clonotype. The V call is TRBV20-1, the J call TRBJ1-4; D gene uncertain. Trimming pared 3 bases from V and 0 bases from J, leaving 11 bases between. Germline-derived CDR1 and CDR2 are DFQATT and SNEGSKA (reference sequence). This CDR3 spans 15 amino acids. In nucleotides, the CDR3 is TGCAGTGCTAGTGATCCCCGAGCAACTAATGAAAAACTGTTTTTT. This sequence encodes CSASDPRATNEKLFF.

As to this clonotype: Germline is not matched at one junction end, which may reflect a read error. The chain uses TRBV2 and TRBJ1-5, with D possibly being TRBD1 (6 bases). The CDR3 spans 15 residues. Per germline, CDR1 SNHLY and CDR2 FYNNEI. CDR3 DNA: TGTGCCAGCAGTGGGGAGGGGGGGAGCAATCAGTCCCAGCATTTT. Protein: CASSGEGGSNQSQHF.

This clonotype was seen repeatedly, ten times or more. V is TRBV6-2 or TRBV6-3 and J is TRBJ2-7; 7 bases are shared with TRBD1. Trimming cost V 5 bases and J 3 bases; bases outside gene matches: 10. CDR3 size: 15 residues. Looked up from germline, CDR1 is MNHEY and CDR2 is SVGEGT. The CDR3: CASSDGQDVGYEQYF. The CDR3 DNA reads TGTGCCAGCAGTGACGGACAGGACGTGGGCTACGAGCAGTACTTC.

The table lists this clonotype with many counts. The V gene is TRBV20-1, the J gene TRBJ1-2; D unclear. The CDR3 runs 13 residues. CDR1 and CDR2 (germline): DFQATT, SNEGSKA (reference sequence). V was shortened by 0 bases and J by 1 base, with 6 bases between the two germline ends. CDR3 protein: CSARDSVNYGYTF. The CDR3 DNA is TGCAGTGCTAGAGATAGTGTTAACTATGGCTACACCTTC.

In its sample, this clonotype was seen many times. The rearrangement joins TRBV18 to TRBJ1-1; D is undetermined. The CDR3 length is 13 residues. In germline, CDR1 is KGHSH, CDR2 LQKENI. V was trimmed by 4 bases and J by 3 bases, leaving 9 bases between them. The CDR3 is CASSLTRDTEAFF. The DNA of the CDR3 is TGTGCCAGCTCACTCACGAGGGACACTGAAGCTTTCTTT.

This rearrangement joins TRBV20-1 to TRBJ1-1; no definite D call. CDR1 and CDR2 (germline): DFQATT, SNEGSKA (reference sequence). V was pared by 6 bases and J by 2 bases, with 10 bases between. The CDR3 totals 12 residues. CDR3 sequence: CSALPGNTEAFF. DNA for the CDR3: TGCAGTGCCCTCCCGGGTAACACTGAAGCTTTCTTT.

This clonotype occurred many times. This chain links TRBV12-3 or TRBV12-4 with TRBJ2-7; D gene uncertain. Trimming took 7 bases from V and 3 from J, leaving 19 bases between them. This CDR3 has 15 amino acids. The CDR3: CASNLGLGLRYEQYF. CDR3 bases: TGTGCCAGCAACCTTGGGTTAGGCCTTCGCTACGAGCAGTACTTC.

This clonotype was seen ten or more times. This chain links TRBV5-1 with TRBJ1-2, with 10 bases fitting TRBD1. V lost 6 bases and J lost 2; bases outside the gene matches: 4. From germline, CDR1 is SGHRS and CDR2 YFSETQ. CDR3 length: 14 amino acids. This CDR3 reads CASNPGQGNYGYTF. The CDR3 DNA sequence: TGCGCCAGCAATCCGGGACAGGGGAACTATGGCTACACCTTC.